This T cell receptor beta chain was identified during a study of shared clonotypes between healthy human individuals. Whole-study context: Contributing individuals were a couple of females and a few males aged 18 to 49. Study-level results: A reduction in generation probabilities was seen for non-shared clonotypes relative to those shared by all four donors. Naive subsets usually exceeded memory subsets in estimated richness.

This CDR3 comprises 14 residues. Germline V CDR1 and CDR2: SGHTS, YDEGEE. V was clipped by 4 bases and J by 8 bases; unmatched bases: 8. The method was immunoSEQ multiplex PCR; TCRdb's version includes in-frame clones alone and lacks a portion of them. The sample yields about 1.1 million clones, around 77% seen once. There are many counts of this clone. Its antigen is not known. Each sample came from a Caucasian adult donor living in Nashville, Tennessee. The V and J genes are TRBV5-8 and TRBJ1-2; 10 bases are shared with TRBD1. The clonotype comes from a man younger than 35 in good health. Some clones in this sample may be carry-over from other donors' samples. Sequencing was performed on memory CD4+ T cells from PBMCs. This sample's subset: CD45RA-negative fraction. The CDR3 loop is CASSPRDRGSGYTF. CDR3 DNA sequence: TGTGCCAGCAGCCCCCGGGACAGGGGTTCAGGCTACACCTTC.